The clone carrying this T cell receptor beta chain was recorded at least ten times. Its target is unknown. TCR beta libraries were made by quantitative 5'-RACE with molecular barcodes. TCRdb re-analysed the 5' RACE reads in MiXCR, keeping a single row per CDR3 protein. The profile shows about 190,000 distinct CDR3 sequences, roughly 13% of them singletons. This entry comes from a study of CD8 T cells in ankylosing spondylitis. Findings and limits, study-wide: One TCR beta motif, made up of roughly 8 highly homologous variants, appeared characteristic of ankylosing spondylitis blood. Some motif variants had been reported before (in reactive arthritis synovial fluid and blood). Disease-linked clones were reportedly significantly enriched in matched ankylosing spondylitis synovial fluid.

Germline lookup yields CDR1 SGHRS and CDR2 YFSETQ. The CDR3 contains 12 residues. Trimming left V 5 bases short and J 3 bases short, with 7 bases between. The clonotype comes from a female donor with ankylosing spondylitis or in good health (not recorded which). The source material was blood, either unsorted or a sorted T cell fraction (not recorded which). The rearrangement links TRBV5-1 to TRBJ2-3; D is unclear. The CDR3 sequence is CASSLPTDTQYF. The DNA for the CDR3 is TGCGCCAGCAGTCTGCCAACAGATACGCAGTATTTT.